This TCR beta chain was retrieved from a study of T-cell memory formation after mild COVID-19. In TCRdb, the 5' RACE reads were re-called with MiXCR into one record per CDR3 protein. This table holds 400,000 to 500,000 distinct CDR3 sequences, roughly 24% found once. Study-wide results and caveats: Day 15 to 85 contracting clones showed balanced CD4/CD8; day 15 to 37 expanders favored CD4+.

The CDR3 is made up of 17 amino acids. Between the trimmed V and J ends, which lost 5 bases and 2 bases, there was a span of 19 bases. Per germline, CDR1 MGHRA and CDR2 YSYEKL. This clonotype was observed a few times. Its antigen is currently unknown. This sequence joins TRBV4-1 and TRBJ1-5, with D possibly matching TRBD1 (5 bases). This clonotype was sampled from an adult woman who had mild COVID-19 (a few samples of this study predate the infection). Cell type and time point are not known. The sample consisted of PBMCs or a T cell subset sorted from them (not recorded which). In DNA form, the CDR3 reads TGCGCCAGCAGCGAGACAACTCAGGGCTTCGGCAATCAGCCCCAGCATTTT. It specifies CASSETTQGFGNQPQHF.